This is a list of T cell receptor beta chains from one sample in a study of cytomegalovirus exposure and HLA in healthy donors. TCRdb keeps only in-frame clones here, not all; method: immunoSEQ multiplex PCR. The sample lists 150,000 to 170,000 clones, roughly 79% seen once, with about 2.8% in the top ten. Material: PBMCs. The receptor set was obtained from a man between 18 and 29 years old in good health and CMV-seronegative. Both conserved end residues are part of each CDR3.

>TRBV4-2|TRBJ2-1
CASSQREYEQFF
>TRBV6-5|TRBJ1-2
CASSYGIGAVYGYTF
>TRBV6-1|TRBJ2-1
CASSDSRVLNEQFF
>TRBV7-2|TRBJ2-2
CASSFRSGELFF
>TRBV19|TRBJ1-5
CASSTQVNQPQHF
>TRBV28|TRBJ2-1
CASSLTGGHEQFF
>TRBV25-1|TRBJ2-1
CASTAGTGGAVEQFF
>TRBV5-1|TRBJ2-3
CASSFGLAGNTQYF
>TRBV6-5|TRBJ2-5
CASSYRTGGQETQYF
>TRBV13|TRBJ2-3
CASSRTRSGTDTQYF
>TRBV29-1|TRBJ2-1
CSVEDQGVPYNEQFF
>TRBV6-5|TRBJ1-2
CASSPRDSRNYGYTF
>TRBV5-8|TRBJ2-1
CASSFEYNEQFF
>TRBV9|TRBJ1-1
CASSSQEVGFEAFF
>TRBV7-9|TRBJ2-1
CASSPSGGPYNEQFF
>TRBV19|TRBJ1-1
CASSVTGLNTEAFF
>TRBV6-1|TRBJ1-2
CASTPLTGWGYTF
>TRBV27|TRBJ1-5
CASSLGAGGSSNQPQHF
>TRBV6-1|TRBJ2-7
CASSEESNSPYEQYF
>TRBV7-9|TRBJ1-1
CASSFLGPNTEAFF
>TRBV6-5|TRBJ1-1
CASRHTIGTEAFF
>TRBV5-1|TRBJ2-5
CASSWQGEETQYF